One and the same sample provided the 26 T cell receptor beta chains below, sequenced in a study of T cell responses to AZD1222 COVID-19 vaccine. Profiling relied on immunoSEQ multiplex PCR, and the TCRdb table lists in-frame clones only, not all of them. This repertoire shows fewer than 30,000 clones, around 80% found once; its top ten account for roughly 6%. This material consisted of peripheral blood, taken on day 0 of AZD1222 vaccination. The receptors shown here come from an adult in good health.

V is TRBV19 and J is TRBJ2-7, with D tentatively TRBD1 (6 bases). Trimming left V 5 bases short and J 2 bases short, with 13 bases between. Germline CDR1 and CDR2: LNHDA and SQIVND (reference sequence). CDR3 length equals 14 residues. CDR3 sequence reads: CASSARGQTYEQYF. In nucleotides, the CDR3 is TGTGCCAGTAGTGCTAGAGGACAGACCTACGAGCAGTACTTC. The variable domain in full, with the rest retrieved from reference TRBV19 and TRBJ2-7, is DGGITQSPKYLFRKEGQNVTLSCEQNLNHDAMYWYRQDPGQGLRLIYYSQIVNDFQKGDIAEGYSVSREKKESFPLTVTSAQKNPTAFYLCASSARGQTYEQYFGPGTRLTVT.

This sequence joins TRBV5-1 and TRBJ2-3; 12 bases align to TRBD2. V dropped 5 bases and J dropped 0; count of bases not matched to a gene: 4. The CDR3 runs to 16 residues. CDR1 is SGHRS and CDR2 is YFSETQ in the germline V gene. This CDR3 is CASRAGLAGSTDTQYF. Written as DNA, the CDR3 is TGCGCCAGCAGGGCCGGACTAGCGGGGAGCACAGATACGCAGTATTTT.

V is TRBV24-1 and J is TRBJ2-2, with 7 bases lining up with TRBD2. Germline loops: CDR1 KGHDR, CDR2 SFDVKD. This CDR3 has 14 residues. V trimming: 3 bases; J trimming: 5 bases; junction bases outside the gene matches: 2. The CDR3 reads CATSDTRETGELFF. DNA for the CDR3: TGTGCCACCAGTGATACGCGGGAGACCGGGGAGCTGTTTTTT.

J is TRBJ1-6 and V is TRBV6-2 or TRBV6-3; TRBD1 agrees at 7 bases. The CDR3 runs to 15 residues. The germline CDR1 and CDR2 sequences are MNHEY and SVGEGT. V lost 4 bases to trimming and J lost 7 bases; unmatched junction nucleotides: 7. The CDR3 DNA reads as TGTGCCAGCAGTTCTTCAGGGGGGGGAAATTCACCCCTCCACTTT. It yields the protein CASSSSGGGNSPLHF.

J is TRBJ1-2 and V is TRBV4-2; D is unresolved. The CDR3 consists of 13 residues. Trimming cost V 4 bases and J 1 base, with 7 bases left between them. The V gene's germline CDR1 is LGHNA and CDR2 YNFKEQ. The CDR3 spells CASSRSLNYGYTF. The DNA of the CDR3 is TGTGCCAGCAGCCGATCCCTTAACTATGGCTACACCTTC.

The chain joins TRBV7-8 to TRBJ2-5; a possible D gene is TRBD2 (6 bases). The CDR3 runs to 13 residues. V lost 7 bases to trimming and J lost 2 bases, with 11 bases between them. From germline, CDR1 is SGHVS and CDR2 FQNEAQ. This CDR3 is CASNFGGQETQYF. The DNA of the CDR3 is TGTGCCAGCAACTTCGGGGGTCAAGAGACCCAGTACTTC.

The CDR3 DNA is TGCGCCAGCAGCTTGGACAACATGGCTGAAGCTTTCTTT. It is translated as CASSLDNMAEAFF. The rearrangement uses TRBV5-1 and TRBJ1-1; D call uncertain. V dropped 0 bases and J dropped 6 bases, with 9 bases sitting between them. Per the germline V gene, CDR1 is SGHRS and CDR2 is YFSETQ. The CDR3 is 13 residues long.

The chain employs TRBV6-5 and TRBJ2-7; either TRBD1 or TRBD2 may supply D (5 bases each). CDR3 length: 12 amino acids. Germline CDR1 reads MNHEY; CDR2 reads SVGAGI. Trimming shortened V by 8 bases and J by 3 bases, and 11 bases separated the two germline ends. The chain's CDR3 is CASRDPLYEQYF. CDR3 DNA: TGTGCCAGCCGGGACCCCCTCTACGAGCAGTACTTC.

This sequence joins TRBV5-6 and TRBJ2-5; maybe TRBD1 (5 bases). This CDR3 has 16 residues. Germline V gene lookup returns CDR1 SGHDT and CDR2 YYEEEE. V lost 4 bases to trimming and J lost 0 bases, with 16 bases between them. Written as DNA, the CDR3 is TGTGCCAGCAGCCCTAAAGGACACCTCTACCAAGAGACCCAGTACTTC. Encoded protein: CASSPKGHLYQETQYF.

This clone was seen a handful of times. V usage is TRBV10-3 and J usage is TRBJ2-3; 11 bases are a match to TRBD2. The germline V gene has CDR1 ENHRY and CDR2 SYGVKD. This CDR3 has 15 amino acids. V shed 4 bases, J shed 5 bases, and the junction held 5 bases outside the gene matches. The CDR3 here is CAISGTSGSEDTQYF. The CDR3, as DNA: TGTGCCATCAGTGGCACTAGCGGGAGTGAAGATACGCAGTATTTT.

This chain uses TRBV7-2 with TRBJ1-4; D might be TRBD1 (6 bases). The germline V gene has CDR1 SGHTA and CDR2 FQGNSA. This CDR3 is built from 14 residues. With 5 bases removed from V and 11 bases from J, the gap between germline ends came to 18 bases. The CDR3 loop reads CASSVGGGREKLFF. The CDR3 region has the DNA TGTGCCAGCAGCGTAGGAGGGGGGCGAGAGAAACTGTTTTTT.

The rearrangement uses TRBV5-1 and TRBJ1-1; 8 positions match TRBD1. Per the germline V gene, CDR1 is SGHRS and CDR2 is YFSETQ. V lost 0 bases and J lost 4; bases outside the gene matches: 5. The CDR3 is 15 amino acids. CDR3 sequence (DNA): TGCGCCAGCAGCTTGGGGACAGGGTCGGGCACTGAAGCTTTCTTT. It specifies CASSLGTGSGTEAFF. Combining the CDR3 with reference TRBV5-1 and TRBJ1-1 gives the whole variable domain KAGVTQTPRYLIKTRGQQVTLSCSPISGHRSVSWYQQTPGQGLQFLFEYFSETQRNKGNFPGRFSGRQFSNSRSEMNVSTLELGDSALYLCASSLGTGSGTEAFFGQGTRLTVV.

As DNA, the CDR3 is TGTGCCAGTAGACTCGGGGCCAGTTCTCTGTACGAGCAGTACTTC. Its translation is CASRLGASSLYEQYF. The rearrangement uses TRBV19 and TRBJ2-7; D could derive from TRBD1 or TRBD2 (5 bases each). V lost 6 bases to trimming and J lost 4 bases, with 19 bases between them. Germline V gene data show CDR1 as LNHDA and CDR2 as SQIVND (reference sequence). The CDR3 is 15 residues long.

The CDR3: CASSESRLAGTNTGELFF. DNA for the CDR3: TGCGCCAGCAGTGAGTCGAGGCTAGCGGGGACCAACACCGGGGAGCTGTTTTTT. V gene TRBV10-1 combines with J gene TRBJ2-2; 9 nucleotides line up with TRBD2. Germline loops: CDR1 WNHNN, CDR2 SYGVQD (reference sequence). The V gene end was trimmed by 0 bases and the J gene end by 2 bases; junction bases not matched to a gene: 7. There are 18 residues in the CDR3.

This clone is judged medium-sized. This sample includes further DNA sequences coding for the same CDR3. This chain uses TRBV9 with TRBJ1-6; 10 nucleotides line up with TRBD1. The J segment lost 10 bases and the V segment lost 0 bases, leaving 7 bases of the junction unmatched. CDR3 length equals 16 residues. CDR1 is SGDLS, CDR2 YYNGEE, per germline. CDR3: CASSVGGGQGKSPLHF. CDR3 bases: TGTGCCAGCAGCGTAGGGGGGGGACAGGGGAAGTCACCCCTCCACTTT. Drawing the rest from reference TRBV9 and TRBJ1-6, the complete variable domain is DSGVTQTPKHLITATGQRVTLRCSPRSGDLSVYWYQQSLDQGLQFLIQYYNGEERAKGNILERFSAQQFPDLHSELNLSSLELGDSALYFCASSVGGGQGKSPLHFGNGTRLTVT.

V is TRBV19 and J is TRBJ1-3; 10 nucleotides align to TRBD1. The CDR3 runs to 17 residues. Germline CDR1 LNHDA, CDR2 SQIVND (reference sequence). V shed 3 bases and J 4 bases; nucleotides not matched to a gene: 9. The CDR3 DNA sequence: TGTGCCAGTAGTATCCCCAGACAGGGGGCGAAAGGAAACACCATATATTTT. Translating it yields CASSIPRQGAKGNTIYF.

DNA of the CDR3: TGTGCCAGCGCCCAGACTAGCGGGTGGGATACGCAGTATTTT. This translates into CASAQTSGWDTQYF. V gene TRBV9 combines with J gene TRBJ2-3; 10 bases line up with TRBD2. J lost 6 bases, V lost 7 bases, and 8 bases had no gene match. This CDR3 contains 14 residues. Germline CDR1 reads SGDLS; CDR2 reads YYNGEE.

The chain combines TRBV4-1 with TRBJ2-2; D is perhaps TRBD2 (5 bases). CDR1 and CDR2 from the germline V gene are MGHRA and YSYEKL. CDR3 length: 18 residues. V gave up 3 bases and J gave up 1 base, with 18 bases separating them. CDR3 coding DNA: TGCGCCAGCAGCCAGGCTTTTCTAGCACCGATGAACACCGGGGAGCTGTTTTTT. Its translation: CASSQAFLAPMNTGELFF.

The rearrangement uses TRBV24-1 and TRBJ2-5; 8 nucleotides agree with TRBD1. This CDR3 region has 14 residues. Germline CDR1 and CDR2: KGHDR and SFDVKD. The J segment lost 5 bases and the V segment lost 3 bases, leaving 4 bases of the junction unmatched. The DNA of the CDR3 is TGTGCCACCAGTGATCCCAACAGGGGGGAGACCCAGTACTTC. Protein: CATSDPNRGETQYF.

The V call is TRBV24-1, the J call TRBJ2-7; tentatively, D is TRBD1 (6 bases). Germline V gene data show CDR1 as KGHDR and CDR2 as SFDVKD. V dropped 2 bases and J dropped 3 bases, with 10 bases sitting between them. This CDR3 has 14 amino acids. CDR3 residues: CATSDSRTVYEQYF. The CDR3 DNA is TGTGCCACCAGTGATTCTCGGACAGTCTACGAGCAGTACTTC.

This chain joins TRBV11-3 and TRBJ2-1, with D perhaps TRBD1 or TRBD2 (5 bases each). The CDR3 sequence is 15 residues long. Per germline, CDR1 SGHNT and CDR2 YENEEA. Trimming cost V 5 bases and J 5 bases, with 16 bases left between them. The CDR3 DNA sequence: TGTGCCAGCAGCGTCTGGGGGACGAATGACAATGAGCAGTTCTTC. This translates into CASSVWGTNDNEQFF.

CDR3 nucleotide sequence: TGCGCCAGCAGCCCTACAGGGGGCTCGTTTGGAGCTTTCTTT. Residues: CASSPTGGSFGAFF. The chain is built from TRBV4-1 and TRBJ1-1; TRBD1 matches at 9 bases. Trimming cost V 4 bases and J 10 bases; bases outside gene matches: 10. Germline assignment: CDR1 MGHRA and CDR2 YSYEKL. This CDR3 has 14 amino acids.

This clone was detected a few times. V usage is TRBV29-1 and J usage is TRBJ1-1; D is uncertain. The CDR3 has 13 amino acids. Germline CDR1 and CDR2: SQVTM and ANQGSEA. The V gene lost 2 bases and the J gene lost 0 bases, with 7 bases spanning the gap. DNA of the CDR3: TGCAGCGTTGAATTCAGGATGAACACTGAAGCTTTCTTT. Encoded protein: CSVEFRMNTEAFF.

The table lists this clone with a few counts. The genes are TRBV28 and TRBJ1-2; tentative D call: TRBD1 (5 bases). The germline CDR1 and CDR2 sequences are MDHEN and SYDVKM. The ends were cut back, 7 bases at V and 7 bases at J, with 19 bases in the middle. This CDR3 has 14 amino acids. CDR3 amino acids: CASIPGGRATGYTF. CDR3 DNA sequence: TGTGCCAGCATCCCCGGGGGTAGGGCGACTGGCTACACCTTC.

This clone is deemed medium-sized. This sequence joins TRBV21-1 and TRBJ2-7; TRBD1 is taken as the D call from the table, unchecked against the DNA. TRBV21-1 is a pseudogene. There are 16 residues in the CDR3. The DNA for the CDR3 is TGTGCCAGCAGCAAAAGGAGGAAACCGGGACAGAGAGAGCAGTACGTC. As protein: CASSKRRKPGQREQYV.

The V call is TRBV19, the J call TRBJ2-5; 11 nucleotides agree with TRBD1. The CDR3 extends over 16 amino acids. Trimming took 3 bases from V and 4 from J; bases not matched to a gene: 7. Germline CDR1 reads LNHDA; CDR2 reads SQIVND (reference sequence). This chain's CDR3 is CASSILGQGDAETQYF. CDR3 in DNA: TGTGCCAGTAGTATCTTGGGACAGGGGGACGCAGAGACCCAGTACTTC. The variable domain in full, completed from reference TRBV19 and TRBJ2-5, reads DGGITQSPKYLFRKEGQNVTLSCEQNLNHDAMYWYRQDPGQGLRLIYYSQIVNDFQKGDIAEGYSVSREKKESFPLTVTSAQKNPTAFYLCASSILGQGDAETQYFGPGTRLLVL.